The source of this T cell receptor beta chain is a study of CD8+CD57+ T cells in acquired aplastic anemia. The overall study: The sorted CD4+ and CD8+ cells yielded an average around 3 ug of DNA.

TCR beta VDJ and CDR3 profiles were obtained from a genomic DNA template. One entry per CDR3 protein results from TCRdb running MiXCR on the reads. The table lists approximately 300,000 distinct CDR3 sequences, roughly 53% of them singletons, with around 1.2% in the top ten. Selection for sequencing was limited to patients who had shown CD8+CD57+ cell expansion by flow cytometry. The CDR3 spans 17 residues. Germline CDR1 is SGDLS and CDR2 is YYNGEE. V lost 0 bases, J lost 0 bases, and 15 bases lay in between. This chain uses TRBV9 with TRBJ1-1; perhaps TRBD1 as D (5 bases). Sequences were obtained from sorted CD4+, CD8+, or CD8+CD57+ T cells (not recorded which) from PBMCs. This sequence originates from a human donor with aplastic anemia. This CDR3 reads CASSVGRGTGMNTEAFF. For the CDR3, the DNA is TGTGCCAGCAGCGTAGGGAGGGGCACCGGGATGAACACTGAAGCTTTCTTT.